This entry concerns a single T cell receptor (beta chain). Its antigen is unknown. Germline V gives CDR1 LGHNA, CDR2 YSLEER. The CDR3 covers 14 residues. V was clipped by 1 base and J by 2 bases, with 9 bases between them. The unexposed donors gave CD4+ T cells in about 2011-2019, prior to COVID-19. The cells were cultured for less than twelve days before CD4+ T cells were isolated. This specimen belongs to a study of CD4 T cells in relation to SARS-CoV-2 and coronaviruses. Across the whole study: Negative control cultures got HIV-1 Nef peptides or no peptide.

Assay: immunoSEQ multiplex PCR; the TCRdb copy retains only in-frame clones and omits some. The sample yields more than 20,000 clones, 75% seen once. The sequenced material came from CD4+ T cells from PBMCs, cultured in vitro. The sequence was obtained from a human donor in good health. V usage is TRBV4-3 and J usage is TRBJ2-7; D not resolved. The CDR3: CASSQANYPYEQYF. CDR3 bases: TGCGCCAGCAGCCAAGCAAACTACCCCTACGAGCAGTACTTC.